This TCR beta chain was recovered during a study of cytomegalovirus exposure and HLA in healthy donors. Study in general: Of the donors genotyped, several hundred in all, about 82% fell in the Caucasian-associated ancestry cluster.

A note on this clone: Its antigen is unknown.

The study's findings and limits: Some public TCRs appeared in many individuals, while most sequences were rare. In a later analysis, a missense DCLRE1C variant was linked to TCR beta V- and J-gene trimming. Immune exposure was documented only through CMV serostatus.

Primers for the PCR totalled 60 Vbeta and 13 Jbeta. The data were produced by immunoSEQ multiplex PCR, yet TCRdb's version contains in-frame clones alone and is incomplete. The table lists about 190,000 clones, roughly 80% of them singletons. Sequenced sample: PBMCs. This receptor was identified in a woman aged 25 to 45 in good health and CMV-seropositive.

CDR3 sequence reads: CASSSTGLEGYTF. CDR3 sequence (DNA): TGTGCCAGCAGCTCAACAGGGTTAGAGGGCTACACCTTC. The chain links TRBV7-6 to TRBJ1-2, with D perhaps TRBD1 (6 bases). The CDR3 totals 13 residues. CDR1 SGHVS and CDR2 FNYEAQ come from the germline V gene. V dropped 4 bases and J dropped 8 bases, with 14 bases sitting between them.